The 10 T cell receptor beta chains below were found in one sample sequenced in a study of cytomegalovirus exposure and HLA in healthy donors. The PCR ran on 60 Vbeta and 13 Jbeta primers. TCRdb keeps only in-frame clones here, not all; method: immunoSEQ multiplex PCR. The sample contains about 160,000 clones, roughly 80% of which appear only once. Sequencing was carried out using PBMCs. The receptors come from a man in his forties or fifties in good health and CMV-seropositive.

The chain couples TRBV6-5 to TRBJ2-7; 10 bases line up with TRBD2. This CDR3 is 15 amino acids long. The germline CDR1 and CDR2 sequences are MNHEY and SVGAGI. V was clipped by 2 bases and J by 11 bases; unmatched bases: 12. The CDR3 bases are TGTGCCAGCAGTTACATTTTAGCGGGACTAGCGCTAGAGTACTTC. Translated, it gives CASSYILAGLALEYF.

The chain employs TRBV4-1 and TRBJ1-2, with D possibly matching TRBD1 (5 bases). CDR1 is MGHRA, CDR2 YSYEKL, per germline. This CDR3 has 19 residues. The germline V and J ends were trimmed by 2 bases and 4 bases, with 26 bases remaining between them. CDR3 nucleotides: TGCGCCAGCAGCCAACGGGGTCCCGGGACGGGAGACGGATCCTATGGCTACACCTTC. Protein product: CASSQRGPGTGDGSYGYTF.

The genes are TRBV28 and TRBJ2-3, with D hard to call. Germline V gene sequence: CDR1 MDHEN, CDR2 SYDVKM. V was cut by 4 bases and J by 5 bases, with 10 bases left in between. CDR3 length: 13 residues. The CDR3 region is CASSSATQDTQYF. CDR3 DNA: TGTGCCAGCAGTTCTGCGACTCAAGATACGCAGTATTTT.

DNA of the CDR3: TGTGCCAGCAGTTACTCGCCAAGGACAGGCGGGGAAGCTTTCTTT. Translation gives CASSYSPRTGGEAFF. The rearrangement joins TRBV6-6 to TRBJ1-1; 7 nucleotides agree with TRBD1. V shed 0 bases and J 8 bases; nucleotides not matched to a gene: 9. Germline CDR1 and CDR2: MNHNY and SVGAGI (reference sequence). The CDR3 is 15 residues long.

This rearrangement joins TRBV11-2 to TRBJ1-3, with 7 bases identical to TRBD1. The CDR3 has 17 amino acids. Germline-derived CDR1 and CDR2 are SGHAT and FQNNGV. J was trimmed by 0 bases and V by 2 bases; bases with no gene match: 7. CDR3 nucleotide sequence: TGTGCCAGCAGCTTATGGGGACAGTTTCACTCTGGAAACACCATATATTTT. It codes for CASSLWGQFHSGNTIYF.

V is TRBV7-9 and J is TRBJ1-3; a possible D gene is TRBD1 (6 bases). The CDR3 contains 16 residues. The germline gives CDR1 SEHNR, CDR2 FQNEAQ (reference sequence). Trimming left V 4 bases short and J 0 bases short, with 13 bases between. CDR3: CASSSRTVFSGNTIYF. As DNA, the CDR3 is TGTGCCAGCAGCTCCAGGACAGTATTCTCTGGAAACACCATATATTTT.

CDR3 loop: CASSQSVGLLGFF. The CDR3 nucleotides are TGCGCCAGCAGCCAGAGCGTGGGGCTGCTTGGTTTCTTT. The chain combines TRBV4-3 with TRBJ1-1; D may be TRBD1 (5 bases). This CDR3 has 13 residues. Germline lookup yields CDR1 LGHNA and CDR2 YSLEER. V was clipped by 3 bases and J by 13 bases, with 18 bases between them.

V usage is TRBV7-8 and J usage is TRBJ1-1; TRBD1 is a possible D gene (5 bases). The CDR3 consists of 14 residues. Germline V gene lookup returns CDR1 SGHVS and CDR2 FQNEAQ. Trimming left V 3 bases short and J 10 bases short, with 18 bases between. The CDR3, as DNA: TGTGCCAGCAGCTTCACCGGGAAACTGGGGGGAGCTTTCTTT. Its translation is CASSFTGKLGGAFF.

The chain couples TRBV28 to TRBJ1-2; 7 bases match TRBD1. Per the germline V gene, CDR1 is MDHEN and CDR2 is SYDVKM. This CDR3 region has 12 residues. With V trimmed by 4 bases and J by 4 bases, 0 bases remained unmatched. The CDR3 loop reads CASSSGGYGYTF. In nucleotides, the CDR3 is TGTGCCAGCAGTTCAGGGGGCTATGGCTACACCTTC.

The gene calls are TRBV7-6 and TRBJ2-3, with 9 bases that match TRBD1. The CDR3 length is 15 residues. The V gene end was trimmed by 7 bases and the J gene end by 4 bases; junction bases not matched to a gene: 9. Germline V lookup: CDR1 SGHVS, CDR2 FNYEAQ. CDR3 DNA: TGTGCCAGCACGGACCGGGACAGGGAGCCAGATACGCAGTATTTT. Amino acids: CASTDRDREPDTQYF.